This T cell receptor beta chain was obtained from a study of blood T cell repertoires in COVID-19. Trimming cost V 5 bases and J 4 bases, with 8 bases left between them. This CDR3 is built from 12 residues. The germline V gene encodes CDR1 SGHVS and CDR2 FQNEAQ. The sample holds one count of this clone. This table comes from immunoSEQ multiplex PCR, and its TCRdb copy is limited to in-frame clones, with some not included. The sample holds 250,000 to 300,000 clones; over 80% are singletons and the top ten take 0.95% to 1.5%. Clinical history as reported by participants underpinned cohort assignment. The chain carries TRBV7-8 and TRBJ1-1; D is unclear. Sequenced material: PBMCs or T cells enriched from blood (not recorded which). This clonotype was obtained from a human donor in a cohort exposed to, infected with or recovered from COVID-19 (not recorded which). The donor label of this sample is uncertain. CDR3 sequence: CASSQSATEAFF. The DNA for the CDR3 is TGTGCCAGCAGCCAGAGTGCCACTGAAGCTTTCTTT.